These T cell receptor beta chains were read from a single sample in a study of blood T cell repertoires in COVID-19. Assay: immunoSEQ multiplex PCR; the TCRdb copy retains only in-frame clones and omits some. Of tens of thousands of clones in the sample, about 81% were seen once. The material sequenced was peripheral blood. These receptors were collected from a man aged 55 to 69 with COVID-19, enrolled during active disease. CDR3s include the opening cysteine and the closing phenylalanine or tryptophan. D genes are given only for firm matches. Rows give clone size only sometimes, using once, few, many, or a class for an expanded clone.

j_gene,v_gene,abundance,d_gene,CDR3nt,CDR3aa
TRBJ2-7,TRBV6-5,.,TRBD1,TGTGCCAGCAGGAGGACAGGGGGTTACGAGCAGTACTTC,CASRRTGGYEQYF
TRBJ2-7,TRBV4-3,.,TRBD2,TGCGCCAGCAGCCAGATCGCAGGAGCGGGAGGGCCCTACGAGCAGTACTTC,CASSQIAGAGGPYEQYF
TRBJ2-2,TRBV5-4,many,TRBD2,TGTGCCAGCGGAACTAGCGGGGGTAACACCGGGGAGCTGTTTTTT,CASGTSGGNTGELFF
TRBJ1-1,TRBV5-1,.,.,TGCGCCAGCAGCCCTGGGGGCTCACTCGAAGCTTTCTTT,CASSPGGSLEAFF
TRBJ1-3,TRBV7-2,.,TRBD1,TGTGCCAGCAGCTTAGAGTCAGGGGGCTCAGGAAACACCATATATTTT,CASSLESGGSGNTIYF
TRBJ2-3,TRBV29-1,.,.,TGCAGCGTTAGTATTGGACAGCGCTTACTCACAGATACGCAGTATTTT,CSVSIGQRLLTDTQYF
TRBJ1-5,TRBV19,.,.,TGTGCCAGTAGTAACTACGGACCCCAGCATTTT,CASSNYGPQHF
TRBJ2-5,TRBV18,.,TRBD1,TGTGCCAGCTCCGGACAGGGACCGGAGACCCAGTACTTC,CASSGQGPETQYF
TRBJ2-2,TRBV3-1/TRBV3-2,.,.,TGTGCCAGCAGCCCGGACAGTTTCTTTACCGGGGAGCTGTTTTTT,CASSPDSFFTGELFF
TRBJ1-1,TRBV7-3,.,.,TGTGCCAGCAGCGTCCGCGGGAACACTGAAGCTTTCTTT,CASSVRGNTEAFF
TRBJ1-6,TRBV27,few,TRBD1,TGTGCCAGCAGTCGGGACAGAGATTCACCCCTCCACTTT,CASSRDRDSPLHF
TRBJ2-5,TRBV27,.,TRBD1,TGTGCCAGCAGTTTCATACAGGGGGTAGTAGAGACCCAGTACTTC,CASSFIQGVVETQYF
TRBJ1-4,TRBV6-5,once,TRBD1,TGTGCCAGCAGCCGGATCGGGACAGGGAATGAAAAACTGTTTTTT,CASSRIGTGNEKLFF
TRBJ1-1,TRBV6-2/TRBV6-3,.,TRBD1,TGTGCCAGTAGTGACAGGGGCGCTGAAGCTTTCTTT,CASSDRGAEAFF
TRBJ2-5,TRBV2,.,TRBD1,TGTGCCAGCAGTGAGGACAGGGCCGGGGAGACCCAGTACTTC,CASSEDRAGETQYF
TRBJ2-2,TRBV19,.,.,TGTGCCAGTAGTATTAAGGGGCCGGCTCCCTCCGGGGAGCTGTTTTTT,CASSIKGPAPSGELFF
TRBJ1-2,TRBV29-1,.,.,TGCAGCGTTGAACCTGGACAGGGCTACACCTTC,CSVEPGQGYTF
TRBJ1-6,TRBV5-6,.,.,TGTGCCAGCAGCTTGTATGCCCGGGGGATTTTCGCACCCCTCCACTTT,CASSLYARGIFAPLHF
TRBJ2-5,TRBV7-6,.,.,TGTGCCAGCAGCTTTACTATAGAGACCCAGTACTTC,CASSFTIETQYF
TRBJ2-7,TRBV4-1,.,.,TGCGCCAGCAGCCCTGCCTCCGGGACACCAACCTACGAGCAGTACTTC,CASSPASGTPTYEQYF
TRBJ2-2,TRBV9,.,TRBD1,TGTGCCAGCAGCGCCGGGACAGGGTGGGTCGGGGAGCTGTTTTTT,CASSAGTGWVGELFF